The 27 T cell receptor beta chains given below trace back to one sample, sequenced in a study of cytomegalovirus exposure and HLA in healthy donors (dated by TCRdb to 2016 to 2017). The method behind the library was the immunoSEQ multiplex PCR assay. A mixture of 60 forward primers for TCR Vbeta segments and 13 reverse primers for TCR Jbeta segments was used in the multiplex PCR. Sourced from immuneACCESS, this table was stored by TCRdb with only in-frame sequences that have V and J called. A share of the clones is absent; for the studies checked, an unresolved V gene accounts for under half, and the remainder has no known explanation. Within this sample are about 190,000 clones, with around 90% of them counted one time only. About 1% of the sample lies in the top ten. Input material: PBMCs. The receptors shown here come from a boy between 2 and 10 years old in good health and CMV-seronegative.

This sequence joins TRBV7-8 and TRBJ2-7, with 8 bases matching TRBD2. The CDR3 is made up of 18 amino acids. Germline V gene data show CDR1 as SGHVS and CDR2 as FQNEAQ. Germline trimming cut 2 bases from V and 1 base from J; bases unmatched to any gene: 13. In DNA, the CDR3 is TGTGCCAGCAGCTTAAACAGAGCCGGGACTAGAGGATCCTACGAGCAGTACTTC. Residues: CASSLNRAGTRGSYEQYF.

The rearrangement uses TRBV5-1 and TRBJ1-1, with D possibly being TRBD1 (6 bases). The germline V and J ends were trimmed by 4 bases and 5 bases, with 21 bases remaining between them. The CDR3 runs to 16 residues. Germline V gene lookup returns CDR1 SGHRS and CDR2 YFSETQ. In DNA, the CDR3 is TGCGCCAGCAGCACGTCGGGGGGGCGGAGGGGGACTGAAGCTTTCTTT. As protein: CASSTSGGRRGTEAFF.

The rearrangement joins TRBV28 to TRBJ1-2; tentative D call: TRBD1 (6 bases). The ends were cut back, 7 bases at V and 4 bases at J, with 10 bases in the middle. In germline, CDR1 is MDHEN, CDR2 SYDVKM. This CDR3 has 12 amino acids. The CDR3 sequence is CASTGGGYGYTF. In DNA, the CDR3 is TGTGCCAGCACGGGGGGCGGCTATGGCTACACCTTC.

This chain links TRBV9 with TRBJ1-5, with a tentative D call TRBD1 (5 bases). With 0 bases removed from V and 5 bases from J, the gap between germline ends came to 9 bases. Per germline, CDR1 SGDLS and CDR2 YYNGEE. The CDR3 runs 14 residues. The CDR3 region has the DNA TGTGCCAGCAGCGTAGCGACGGGGGATCAGCCCCAGCATTTT. This encodes CASSVATGDQPQHF.

V and J are TRBV7-9 and TRBJ2-1, with 7 positions matching TRBD1. CDR1 is SEHNR, CDR2 FQNEAQ, per germline (reference sequence). Trimming took 5 bases from V and 9 from J; bases not matched to a gene: 13. The CDR3 contains 15 residues. CDR3 sequence reads: CASSPRRQGAGEQFF. For the CDR3, the DNA is TGTGCCAGCAGCCCCAGACGACAGGGAGCAGGTGAGCAGTTCTTC.

This chain joins TRBV19 and TRBJ2-3; 9 bases are shared with TRBD2. The germline gives CDR1 LNHDA, CDR2 SQIVND (reference sequence). CDR3 size: 16 residues. Unmatched junction bases numbered 7, after V lost 4 bases and J lost 2 bases. The DNA for the CDR3 is TGTGCCAGTAGTAAGATTAGCGGGAGTCCCACAGATACGCAGTATTTT. Its protein is CASSKISGSPTDTQYF.

The rearrangement links TRBV30 to TRBJ2-5; possible D gene TRBD1, 8 bases. CDR3 length: 16 residues. V shed 5 bases and J shed 5 bases, with 24 bases lying between them. CDR1 GTSNPN and CDR2 SVGIG come from the germline V gene (reference sequence). This chain's CDR3 is CAWARGVRQGFETQYF. For the CDR3, the DNA is TGTGCCTGGGCCCGGGGGGTGAGACAGGGGTTTGAGACCCAGTACTTC. Filled out from reference TRBV30 and TRBJ2-5, the complete variable domain reads SQTIHQWPATLVQPVGSPLSLECTVEGTSNPNLYWYRQAAGRGLQLLFYSVGIGQISSEVPQNLSASRPQDRQFILSSKKLLLSDSGFYLCAWARGVRQGFETQYFGPGTRLLVL.

The rearrangement uses TRBV4-1 and TRBJ1-3; unclear D gene. This CDR3 has 15 residues. V lost 2 bases, J lost 11 bases, and 19 bases lay in between. Germline V gene lookup returns CDR1 MGHRA and CDR2 YSYEKL. CDR3 coding DNA: TGCGCCAGCAGCCAAACGGACTCCTGGCTTCCCCCCATATATTTT. Its translation is CASSQTDSWLPPIYF.

This clone has more than one count but fewer than ten. The chain employs TRBV12-5 and TRBJ1-1; 7 bases align to TRBD1. The CDR3 runs to 15 residues. J gave up 0 bases and V 3 bases, and 4 bases lay outside the gene matches. Germline lookup yields CDR1 LGHNT and CDR2 FRNRAP. The CDR3 DNA follows: TGTGCTAGTGGTTTCGGACAGGCAATGAACACTGAAGCTTTCTTT. Translating it yields CASGFGQAMNTEAFF.

J is TRBJ2-2 and V is TRBV10-3; 11 bases agree with TRBD1. V was pared by 5 bases and J by 4 bases, with 3 bases of the junction left unmatched. This CDR3 region has 15 residues. Germline V CDR1 and CDR2: ENHRY, SYGVKD. The CDR3 sequence is CAISSGQGGTGELFF. The CDR3 DNA sequence: TGTGCCATCAGTTCGGGACAGGGGGGCACCGGGGAGCTGTTTTTT.

The rearrangement uses TRBV7-9 and TRBJ2-1; 8 nucleotides match TRBD2. CDR1 is SEHNR and CDR2 is FQNEAQ in the germline V gene (reference sequence). The ends lost 5 bases at V and 3 bases at J; junction bases unmatched: 12. CDR3 length: 17 amino acids. The CDR3 sequence: CASSQLADLRHYNEQFF. The CDR3, as DNA: TGTGCCAGCAGCCAACTAGCGGACTTAAGGCACTACAATGAGCAGTTCTTC. Together with reference TRBV7-9 and TRBJ2-1, the CDR3 gives the full variable domain: DTGVSQNPRHKITKRGQNVTFRCDPISEHNRLYWYRQTLGQGPEFLTYFQNEAQLEKSRLLSDRFSAERPKGSFSTLEIQRTEQGDSAMYLCASSQLADLRHYNEQFFGPGTRLTVL.

CDR3 DNA sequence: TGTGCCAGCAGTCCGACCCAGCGGCAGCCCCAGCATTTT. It is translated as CASSPTQRQPQHF. V and J are TRBV28 and TRBJ1-5; no clear D gene. There are 13 residues in the CDR3. V dropped 5 bases and J dropped 7 bases, with 12 bases sitting between them. The germline gives CDR1 MDHEN, CDR2 SYDVKM.

This clone was picked up one time. V gene TRBV27 combines with J gene TRBJ2-3, with 10 bases that match TRBD2. The CDR3 runs 19 residues. Germline lookup yields CDR1 MNHEY and CDR2 SMNVEV (reference sequence). V shed 2 bases, J shed 2 bases, and the junction held 13 bases outside the gene matches. CDR3 loop: CASSLDPPHTSGNTDTQYF. CDR3 DNA sequence: TGTGCCAGCAGTTTAGACCCCCCCCACACTAGCGGGAACACAGATACGCAGTATTTT.

This clone was observed a few times. The chain is built from TRBV29-1 and TRBJ2-1; possibly TRBD2 for D (6 bases). The CDR3 loop spans 13 amino acids. Trimming took 7 bases from V and 6 from J, leaving 16 bases between them. CDR1 is SQVTM, CDR2 ANQGSEA, per germline. This CDR3 is CSGSGLPINEQFF. In DNA form, the CDR3 reads TGCAGCGGGTCGGGACTTCCAATCAATGAGCAGTTCTTC.

The chain joins TRBV27 to TRBJ2-7; TRBD2 matches at 10 bases. The V gene's germline CDR1 is MNHEY and CDR2 SMNVEV (reference sequence). The CDR3 is made up of 16 amino acids. Trimming at V came to 5 bases and at J to 4 bases, leaving 11 bases not matched to a gene. CDR3 coding DNA: TGTGCCAGCAGTCCTCATCTAGCGGGAGAAAGGTACGAGCAGTACTTC. This translates into CASSPHLAGERYEQYF.

The chain links TRBV7-9 to TRBJ2-5, with D unclear. Germline V gene data show CDR1 as SEHNR and CDR2 as FQNEAQ (reference sequence). V was pared by 1 base and J by 5 bases, with 8 bases between. This CDR3 spans 13 amino acids. CDR3 sequence: CASSLGRLETQYF. In DNA, the CDR3 is TGTGCCAGCAGCTTAGGGCGGCTGGAGACCCAGTACTTC.

A few counts support this clone. The genes are TRBV6-6 and TRBJ1-1, with D tentatively TRBD1 (5 bases). The CDR3 totals 13 residues. Trimming pared 6 bases from V and 5 bases from J, leaving 13 bases between. Germline V gives CDR1 MNHNY, CDR2 SVGAGI (reference sequence). The CDR3 DNA follows: TGTGCCAGCAGACGGGGGGGTGGGACTGAAGCTTTCTTT. Its protein is CASRRGGGTEAFF.

The rearrangement links TRBV7-3 to TRBJ2-2, with D perhaps matching TRBD1 (6 bases). V shed 5 bases and J shed 4 bases, with 11 bases lying between them. The length of the CDR3 is 14 residues. The germline V gene encodes CDR1 SGHTA and CDR2 FQGTGA. The CDR3 DNA is TGTGCCAGCAGCCTTGGACAGAGCACCGGGGAGCTGTTTTTT. It translates to CASSLGQSTGELFF.

This chain connects TRBV7-9 to TRBJ1-5; 11 bases agree with TRBD1. J gave up 0 bases and V 0 bases, and 1 base lay outside the gene matches. Germline V gene sequence: CDR1 SEHNR, CDR2 FQNEAQ (reference sequence). This CDR3 is 17 amino acids long. In nucleotides, the CDR3 is TGTGCCAGCAGCTTAGCGGGACAGGGGGATAGCAATCAGCCCCAGCATTTT. It yields the protein CASSLAGQGDSNQPQHF. Full variable domain (remainder filled in from reference TRBV7-9 and TRBJ1-5): DTGVSQNPRHKITKRGQNVTFRCDPISEHNRLYWYRQTLGQGPEFLTYFQNEAQLEKSRLLSDRFSAERPKGSFSTLEIQRTEQGDSAMYLCASSLAGQGDSNQPQHFGDGTRLSIL.

The J gene is TRBJ2-1, the V gene TRBV7-9; perhaps TRBD2 as D (5 bases). Germline V lookup: CDR1 SEHNR, CDR2 FQNEAQ (reference sequence). Between the trimmed V and J ends, which lost 5 bases and 7 bases, there was a span of 15 bases. The CDR3 runs 14 residues. Here the CDR3 DNA reads TGTGCCAGCAGCGATTCGGGATCCGCTAATGAGCAGTTCTTC. Its protein is CASSDSGSANEQFF.

The chain links TRBV5-5 to TRBJ1-2, with 7 nucleotides matching TRBD1. J gave up 4 bases and V 5 bases, and 8 bases lay outside the gene matches. Germline CDR1 is SGHKS and CDR2 is YYEKEE (reference sequence). The CDR3 runs to 14 residues. CDR3 nucleotides: TGTGCCAGCAGAACCGGGACAGACCCCTATGGCTACACCTTC. As protein: CASRTGTDPYGYTF.

The rearrangement uses TRBV28 and TRBJ1-6; unclear D gene. Germline CDR1 MDHEN, CDR2 SYDVKM. The CDR3 length is 15 residues. V gave up 6 bases and J gave up 7 bases, with 16 bases separating them. The chain's CDR3 is CASRQAGIVNSPLHF. For the CDR3, the DNA is TGTGCCAGCAGGCAAGCGGGAATAGTCAATTCACCCCTCCACTTT. The entire variable domain, with the rest obtained from reference TRBV28 and TRBJ1-6, is as follows: DVKVTQSSRYLVKRTGEKVFLECVQDMDHENMFWYRQDPGLGLRLIYFSYDVKMKEKGDIPEGYSVSREKKERFSLILESASTNQTSMYLCASRQAGIVNSPLHFGNGTRLTVT.

J is TRBJ1-6 and V is TRBV5-6; unclear D gene. The CDR3 has 12 amino acids. Germline CDR1 SGHDT, CDR2 YYEEEE. V was clipped by 5 bases and J by 13 bases, with 13 bases between them. The CDR3 loop reads CASSSLRGPLHF. The CDR3 region has the DNA TGTGCCAGCAGTTCACTCCGGGGTCCCCTCCACTTT.

This sequence joins TRBV19 and TRBJ2-1; no definite D call. The CDR3 contains 15 residues. Trimming pared 7 bases from V and 3 bases from J, leaving 16 bases between. Germline V gene lookup returns CDR1 LNHDA and CDR2 SQIVND (reference sequence). CDR3: CASTLDVTFYNEQFF. The CDR3 region has the DNA TGTGCCAGTACCCTAGATGTTACCTTCTACAATGAGCAGTTCTTC.

The chain joins TRBV2 to TRBJ1-1; possible D gene TRBD1, 6 bases. Trimming stripped 4 bases from V and 0 bases from J, with 12 bases between. Germline assignment: CDR1 SNHLY and CDR2 FYNNEI. The CDR3 has 15 amino acids. The CDR3 reads CASSGGGRMNTEAFF. For the CDR3, the DNA is TGTGCCAGCAGTGGAGGGGGTAGGATGAACACTGAAGCTTTCTTT. The entire variable domain, with the rest obtained from reference TRBV2 and TRBJ1-1, is as follows: EPEVTQTPSHQVTQMGQEVILRCVPISNHLYFYWYRQILGQKVEFLVSFYNNEISEKSEIFDDQFSVERPDGSNFTLKIRSTKLEDSAMYFCASSGGGRMNTEAFFGQGTRLTVV.

The chain has TRBV18 and TRBJ1-2, with D hard to call. Per germline, CDR1 KGHSH and CDR2 LQKENI. This CDR3 comprises 14 residues. Trimming took 2 bases from V and 1 from J, leaving 8 bases between them. The CDR3 nucleotides are TGTGCCAGCTCACCAACGGAGAATAACTATGGCTACACCTTC. Translation: CASSPTENNYGYTF.

The CDR3 nucleotides are TGTGCCAGCAGACACCAGAACTATGGCTACACCTTC. It yields the protein CASRHQNYGYTF. The V call is TRBV28, the J call TRBJ1-2; D gene unclear. The V gene's germline CDR1 is MDHEN and CDR2 SYDVKM. This CDR3 spans 12 amino acids. Trimming pared 6 bases from V and 2 bases from J, leaving 7 bases between.